These 21 T cell receptor beta chains originate from one sample sequenced in a study of PD-1 blockade in classical Hodgkin lymphoma. Measured with immunoSEQ multiplex PCR; TCRdb has only the in-frame clones, and not every one. The data show approximately 96,000 clones, more than 85% seen once. Time point meaning: cycle 4 day 1 (C4D1), after more than 5 weeks of nivolumab. Brentuximab vedotin exposure varied among the patients, all of whom had relapsed after autologous stem cell transplantation. Source: peripheral blood mononuclear cells (PBMCs), taken before the fourth cycle of nivolumab. The origin of the receptors is a human donor with classical Hodgkin lymphoma.

V and J are TRBV30 and TRBJ1-5; tentatively, D is TRBD1 (6 bases). CDR3 size: 14 residues. The germline gives CDR1 GTSNPN, CDR2 SVGIG (reference sequence). Between the trimmed V and J ends, which lost 0 bases and 4 bases, there was a span of 10 bases. In nucleotides, the CDR3 is TGTGCCTGGAGTGTATGGACAGCAAATCAGCCCCAGCATTTT. Residues: CAWSVWTANQPQHF.

The V and J genes are TRBV7-8 and TRBJ2-5; possible D gene TRBD2, 7 bases. V lost 11 bases and J 2 bases, leaving 15 bases between the germline ends. This CDR3 has 13 residues. Germline assignment: CDR1 SGHVS and CDR2 FQNEAQ. The CDR3 nucleotides are TGTGCCGGGGGGGGCCCCGCACAAGAGACCCAGTACTTC. Amino acid sequence: CAGGGPAQETQYF.

The CDR3 DNA reads TGTGCCAGCAGCGTAGCTAACGGCCACTATGGCTACACCTTC. This codes for CASSVANGHYGYTF. V is TRBV9 and J is TRBJ1-2; no clear D gene. The ends were cut back, 0 bases at V and 3 bases at J, with 9 bases in the middle. Germline V gene data show CDR1 as SGDLS and CDR2 as YYNGEE. CDR3 size: 14 residues.

The chain carries TRBV11-3 and TRBJ2-7, with no clear D. Germline CDR1 SGHNT, CDR2 YENEEA. CDR3 length: 13 amino acids. Between the trimmed V and J ends, which lost 1 base and 1 base, there was a span of 5 bases. In DNA form, the CDR3 reads TGTGCCAGCAGCTTAGCCGGGTCCTACGAGCAGTACTTC. Its protein product is CASSLAGSYEQYF.

V gene TRBV28 combines with J gene TRBJ2-7; possibly TRBD1 for D (6 bases). The CDR3 is 14 residues long. V lost 5 bases and J 4 bases, leaving 15 bases between the germline ends. From germline, CDR1 is MDHEN and CDR2 SYDVKM. CDR3 bases: TGTGCCAGCAGTCCTCCCGGACAGAAGTACGAGCAGTACTTC. Protein: CASSPPGQKYEQYF.

The rearrangement links TRBV7-2 to TRBJ2-1, with a weak D call TRBD2 (5 bases). V was clipped by 3 bases and J by 3 bases, with 9 bases between them. This CDR3 has 14 residues. Germline-derived CDR1 and CDR2 are SGHTA and FQGNSA. CDR3 sequence (DNA): TGTGCCAGCAGCTTCGAGCGGAGCTACAATGAGCAGTTCTTC. Translation: CASSFERSYNEQFF.

This clone was counted between two and nine times. The chain combines TRBV27 with TRBJ1-2; no definite D call. This CDR3 is 12 amino acids long. Germline CDR1 reads MNHEY; CDR2 reads SMNVEV (reference sequence). Trimming removed 8 bases from V and 4 bases from J, with 11 bases in between. The CDR3 bases are TGTGCCAGCCGTGACATCTTCTATGGCTACACCTTC. The encoded protein is CASRDIFYGYTF.

This clone showed up just once. The DNA for the CDR3 is TGTGCCAGCAGTTGGGGACAGGCGGCGAGAAGGACAGATACGCAGTATTTT. Encoded protein: CASSWGQAARRTDTQYF. This chain links TRBV2 with TRBJ2-3; 8 nucleotides match TRBD1. Germline loops: CDR1 SNHLY, CDR2 FYNNEI. The CDR3 extends over 17 amino acids. J was trimmed by 3 bases and V by 5 bases; bases with no gene match: 13.

This chain uses TRBV6-1 with TRBJ1-2; D ambiguous. From germline, CDR1 is MNHNS and CDR2 SASEGT. The CDR3 is 17 residues long. V was clipped by 2 bases and J by 2 bases, with 18 bases between them. DNA for the CDR3: TGTGCCAGCAGTGAATTTGGGTCGCCCGTTTCCAACTATGGCTACACCTTC. This encodes CASSEFGSPVSNYGYTF.

The gene calls are TRBV6-1 and TRBJ1-1; D is unresolved. Germline assignment: CDR1 MNHNS and CDR2 SASEGT. V shed 0 bases and J shed 2 bases, with 16 bases lying between them. This CDR3 has 17 residues. The CDR3 loop is CASSEAWSHQANTEAFF. For the CDR3, the DNA is TGTGCCAGCAGTGAAGCGTGGAGCCACCAGGCAAACACTGAAGCTTTCTTT.

The V and J genes are TRBV5-1 and TRBJ2-3, with D perhaps assigned TRBD1 or TRBD2 (5 bases each). CDR1 and CDR2 from the germline V gene are SGHRS and YFSETQ. V shed 4 bases and J shed 4 bases, with 13 bases lying between them. This CDR3 spans 14 amino acids. The CDR3 loop reads CASSPRRDPDTQYF. DNA of the CDR3: TGCGCCAGCAGCCCACGAAGGGACCCAGATACGCAGTATTTT.

The gene calls are TRBV10-2 and TRBJ2-3, with D unclear. The CDR3 runs 11 residues. Germline V gene data show CDR1 as WSHSY and CDR2 as SAAADI. With 4 bases removed from V and 4 bases from J, the gap between germline ends came to 3 bases. CDR3 in amino acids: CASSVSDTQYF. The CDR3 coding sequence is TGCGCCAGCAGTGTTTCAGATACGCAGTATTTT.

V usage is TRBV5-4 and J usage is TRBJ1-4; no definite D call. Germline V gene lookup returns CDR1 SGHNT and CDR2 YYREEE (reference sequence). Trimming removed 4 bases from V and 7 bases from J, with 11 bases in between. The CDR3 sequence is 13 residues long. CDR3: CASSPGPGEKLFF. Here the CDR3 DNA reads TGTGCCAGCAGCCCCGGGCCAGGTGAAAAACTGTTTTTT.

This clone appeared once. This chain connects TRBV27 to TRBJ1-4, with 8 positions matching TRBD1. From germline, CDR1 is MNHEY and CDR2 SMNVEV (reference sequence). CDR3 length: 15 amino acids. V lost 7 bases to trimming and J lost 3 bases; unmatched junction nucleotides: 7. The CDR3 DNA reads TGTGCCAGCAAGGCCCTGACAGGGGCTAATGAAAAACTGTTTTTT. Its protein is CASKALTGANEKLFF.

The J gene is TRBJ1-2, the V gene TRBV29-1, with TRBD1 matching over 8 bases. CDR1 SQVTM and CDR2 ANQGSEA come from the germline V gene. The length of the CDR3 is 12 residues. Trimming at V came to 7 bases and at J to 4 bases, leaving 5 bases not matched to a gene. The CDR3 nucleotides are TGCAGCGCTTGGACAGGGCTCTATGGCTACACCTTC. This encodes CSAWTGLYGYTF.

The V call is TRBV5-1, the J call TRBJ1-1; D gene ambiguous. CDR3 length: 14 amino acids. Trimming stripped 5 bases from V and 0 bases from J, with 11 bases between. Germline values: CDR1 SGHRS, CDR2 YFSETQ. Here the CDR3 DNA reads TGCGCCAGCAGAGGCAGTGTCATGAACACTGAAGCTTTCTTT. Protein product: CASRGSVMNTEAFF. Complete variable domain (other parts from reference TRBV5-1 and TRBJ1-1): KAGVTQTPRYLIKTRGQQVTLSCSPISGHRSVSWYQQTPGQGLQFLFEYFSETQRNKGNFPGRFSGRQFSNSRSEMNVSTLELGDSALYLCASRGSVMNTEAFFGQGTRLTVV.

The gene calls are TRBV6-5 and TRBJ2-5, with D possibly called TRBD1 or TRBD2 (5 bases each). The CDR3 loop spans 14 amino acids. Germline assignment: CDR1 MNHEY and CDR2 SVGAGI. V gave up 8 bases and J gave up 4 bases, with 17 bases separating them. The CDR3 coding sequence is TGTGCCAGCGGCAATCAGGGAGAGAGAGAGACCCAGTACTTC. It encodes CASGNQGERETQYF.

The chain is built from TRBV27 and TRBJ2-5, with 13 bases that match TRBD2. Germline CDR1 MNHEY, CDR2 SMNVEV (reference sequence). The CDR3 has 18 residues. Trimming removed 8 bases from V and 4 bases from J; junction bases left unmatched: 16. DNA for the CDR3: TGTGCCAGCGGGGTCCGGACTAGCGGGAGAGCCAGGATAGAGACCCAGTACTTC. Protein product: CASGVRTSGRARIETQYF.

The V gene is TRBV5-1, the J gene TRBJ2-5; D could derive from TRBD1 or TRBD2 (6 bases each). V was pared by 4 bases and J by 5 bases, with 18 bases between. The CDR3 length is 15 residues. The germline V gene has CDR1 SGHRS and CDR2 YFSETQ. CDR3 DNA sequence: TGCGCCAGCAGCCTGGGGGGCAATTCAGCGGAGACCCAGTACTTC. Translating it yields CASSLGGNSAETQYF.

The chain carries TRBV6-5 and TRBJ1-3; a possible D gene is TRBD1 (5 bases). CDR3 size: 16 residues. The ends were cut back, 4 bases at V and 4 bases at J, with 17 bases in the middle. In germline, CDR1 is MNHEY, CDR2 SVGAGI. This CDR3 is CASSLLQGTLGNTIYF. The CDR3 DNA follows: TGTGCCAGCAGTTTACTTCAGGGTACTTTGGGAAACACCATATATTTT.

A note on this clone: No conserved phenylalanine or tryptophan ends this CDR3, so it is likely a read error. J is TRBJ2-7 and V is TRBV7-6; TRBD2 matches 10 bases. The V and J ends lost 4 bases and 5 bases, in that order; junction bases with no gene match: 2. Germline CDR1 SGHVS, CDR2 FNYEAQ. The CDR3 is 13 residues long. The CDR3 sequence: CASSSGTSDEQYL. CDR3 DNA sequence: TGTGCCAGCAGCTCCGGGACTAGCGACGAGCAGTACCTC.